This T cell receptor beta chain was sequenced during a study of OX40 agonist ivuxolimab in advanced cancers. Study background: Patients were given ivuxolimab, an antibody that agonizes OX40 (CD134). Enrolled patients in dose escalation had cancers that were hepatocellular carcinoma, melanoma, renal cell or head and neck cancer.

Germline assignment: CDR1 SGHAT and CDR2 FQDESV (reference sequence). V lost 3 bases, J lost 8 bases, and 5 bases lay in between. The CDR3 is 11 residues long. Method: immunoSEQ multiplex PCR; TCRdb's copy keeps in-frame clones and lacks some. The repertoire holds roughly 100,000 clones, with 90% as singletons. This sequence joins TRBV11-1 and TRBJ2-1; D not resolved. Sequencing was performed on CD4+ or CD8+ T cells sorted from blood, taken in a trial of the OX40 agonist ivuxolimab. The sequence came from an adult with an advanced solid tumor such as melanoma, head and neck, liver or kidney cancer. CDR3 bases: TGTGCCAGCAGCTTCGAGGATGAGCAGTTCTTC. Protein sequence: CASSFEDEQFF.